Listed below are T cell receptor beta chains from one sample, sequenced in a study of cytomegalovirus exposure and HLA in healthy donors. Clones were sequenced by immunoSEQ multiplex PCR, and TCRdb holds only the in-frame ones, with some missing. Here the sample spans approximately 110,000 clones, roughly 68% being singletons. The sample consisted of PBMCs. These receptors originate from a woman between 50 and 59 years old in good health and CMV-seropositive. CDR3s include the opening cysteine and the closing phenylalanine or tryptophan. D genes are given only for firm matches. Expanded clones get a size class; other rows say once, few or many, or leave the size out.

J gene: TRBJ2-1
V gene: TRBV7-9
clone size: NA
CDR3 length: 17
D gene: NA
CDR3 protein: CASSLETSLSPDNEQFF
CDR3 DNA: TGTGCCAGCAGCTTAGAGACTAGTCTTAGCCCCGACAATGAGCAGTTCTTC

J gene: TRBJ2-1
V gene: TRBV19
clone size: NA
CDR3 length: 17
D gene: TRBD1
CDR3 protein: CASSIRGQGVTLGEQFF
CDR3 DNA: TGTGCCAGTAGTATACGGGGTCAGGGGGTTACATTGGGTGAGCAGTTCTTC

J gene: TRBJ1-4
V gene: TRBV6-5
clone size: NA
CDR3 length: 15
D gene: NA
CDR3 protein: CASSRYRMGNEKLFF
CDR3 DNA: TGTGCCAGCAGCCGTTACAGGATGGGGAATGAAAAACTGTTTTTT

J gene: TRBJ2-3
V gene: TRBV11-2
clone size: NA
CDR3 length: 14
D gene: NA
CDR3 protein: CASSLNSNTDTQYF
CDR3 DNA: TGTGCCAGCAGCTTGAACTCCAACACAGATACGCAGTATTTT

J gene: TRBJ1-5
V gene: TRBV15
clone size: NA
CDR3 length: 15
D gene: NA
CDR3 protein: CATSRDRGVRQPQHF
CDR3 DNA: TGTGCCACCAGCAGAGACAGGGGAGTCCGCCAGCCCCAGCATTTT

J gene: TRBJ2-3
V gene: TRBV2
clone size: NA
CDR3 length: 14
D gene: TRBD1
CDR3 protein: CASSLDRGADTQYF
CDR3 DNA: TGTGCCAGCAGCTTAGACAGGGGGGCAGATACGCAGTATTTT

J gene: TRBJ2-7
V gene: TRBV18
clone size: NA
CDR3 length: 16
D gene: TRBD2
CDR3 protein: CASSPYLAGGRYEQYF
CDR3 DNA: TGTGCCAGCTCACCATACCTAGCGGGGGGCAGGTACGAGCAGTACTTC

J gene: TRBJ1-2
V gene: TRBV5-4
clone size: NA
CDR3 length: 16
D gene: TRBD1
CDR3 protein: CASSLEGGTANYGYTF
CDR3 DNA: TGTGCCAGCAGCTTGGAAGGAGGGACAGCCAACTATGGCTACACCTTC

J gene: TRBJ1-1
V gene: TRBV9
clone size: NA
CDR3 length: 14
D gene: TRBD1
CDR3 protein: CASSPADRDTEAFF
CDR3 DNA: TGTGCCAGCAGCCCAGCGGACAGGGACACTGAAGCTTTCTTT

J gene: TRBJ2-1
V gene: TRBV4-1
clone size: NA
CDR3 length: 16
D gene: TRBD2
CDR3 protein: CASSQVGTNSYNEQFF
CDR3 DNA: TGCGCCAGCAGCCAAGTAGGGACTAACTCGTACAATGAGCAGTTCTTC

J gene: TRBJ1-6
V gene: TRBV27
clone size: NA
CDR3 length: 16
D gene: NA
CDR3 protein: CASSLWGSTYNSPLHF
CDR3 DNA: TGTGCCAGCAGTTTATGGGGCAGTACCTATAATTCACCCCTCCACTTT

J gene: TRBJ1-4
V gene: TRBV7-8
clone size: few
CDR3 length: 16
D gene: NA
CDR3 protein: CASSPFAGGLSEKLFF
CDR3 DNA: TGTGCCAGCAGCCCCTTCGCGGGGGGGCTTAGTGAAAAACTGTTTTTT

J gene: TRBJ1-3
V gene: TRBV19
clone size: NA
CDR3 length: 16
D gene: NA
CDR3 protein: CASWDSGRFSGNTIYF
CDR3 DNA: TGTGCCAGTTGGGACTCGGGAAGATTTAGTGGAAACACCATATATTTT

J gene: TRBJ2-1
V gene: TRBV9
clone size: once
CDR3 length: 16
D gene: NA
CDR3 protein: CASSVGSGSGFNEQFF
CDR3 DNA: TGTGCCAGCAGCGTAGGGTCAGGTAGCGGTTTCAATGAGCAGTTCTTC

J gene: TRBJ2-5
V gene: TRBV5-1
clone size: NA
CDR3 length: 14
D gene: NA
CDR3 protein: CASTGGTSQETQYF
CDR3 DNA: TGCGCCAGCACAGGGGGGACTAGCCAAGAGACCCAGTACTTC

J gene: TRBJ1-2
V gene: TRBV9
clone size: NA
CDR3 length: 11
D gene: NA
CDR3 protein: CASSAGRGYTF
CDR3 DNA: TGTGCCAGCAGCGCAGGCAGGGGCTACACCTTC

J gene: TRBJ1-2
V gene: TRBV28
clone size: NA
CDR3 length: 16
D gene: NA
CDR3 protein: CASSSLSGFGNYGYTF
CDR3 DNA: TGTGCCAGCAGTTCTCTATCAGGGTTCGGTAACTATGGCTACACCTTC

J gene: TRBJ2-1
V gene: TRBV18
clone size: few
CDR3 length: 14
D gene: TRBD2
CDR3 protein: CASTGLAGGSEQFF
CDR3 DNA: TGTGCCAGCACCGGACTAGCGGGGGGGAGTGAGCAGTTCTTC

J gene: TRBJ2-3
V gene: TRBV9
clone size: NA
CDR3 length: 17
D gene: TRBD2
CDR3 protein: CASSEGPLAGGQGTQYF
CDR3 DNA: TGTGCCAGCAGCGAGGGGCCACTAGCGGGGGGACAGGGTACGCAGTATTTT

J gene: TRBJ2-6
V gene: TRBV6-5
clone size: NA
CDR3 length: 13
D gene: NA
CDR3 protein: CASQRRGANVLTF
CDR3 DNA: TGTGCCAGCCAGCGCAGAGGGGCCAACGTCCTGACTTTC

J gene: TRBJ2-5
V gene: TRBV30
clone size: once
CDR3 length: 12
D gene: NA
CDR3 protein: CAWTGSGETQYF
CDR3 DNA: TGTGCCTGGACAGGGTCAGGAGAGACCCAGTACTTC

J gene: TRBJ2-5
V gene: TRBV5-4
clone size: NA
CDR3 length: 17
D gene: TRBD1
CDR3 protein: CASSSDGDSSTQETQYF
CDR3 DNA: TGTGCCAGCAGCTCTGATGGGGACAGCTCTACCCAAGAGACCCAGTACTTC

J gene: TRBJ1-5
V gene: TRBV4-1
clone size: few
CDR3 length: 15
D gene: NA
CDR3 protein: CASSQDAGARQPQHF
CDR3 DNA: TGCGCCAGCAGCCAAGACGCGGGGGCCCGTCAGCCCCAGCATTTT

J gene: TRBJ1-2
V gene: TRBV28
clone size: NA
CDR3 length: 13
D gene: TRBD1
CDR3 protein: CASTLQGAGGYTF
CDR3 DNA: TGTGCCAGCACCCTACAGGGGGCCGGCGGCTACACCTTC

J gene: TRBJ1-5
V gene: TRBV7-9
clone size: NA
CDR3 length: 14
D gene: NA
CDR3 protein: CASSSMTGDQPQHF
CDR3 DNA: TGTGCCAGCAGCTCCATGACCGGGGATCAGCCCCAGCATTTT

J gene: TRBJ1-6
V gene: TRBV9
clone size: NA
CDR3 length: 17
D gene: TRBD1
CDR3 protein: CASSSDHGTAYNSPLHF
CDR3 DNA: TGTGCCAGCAGCTCAGACCACGGGACAGCTTATAATTCACCCCTCCACTTT

J gene: TRBJ2-1
V gene: TRBV7-9
clone size: few
CDR3 length: 15
D gene: TRBD2
CDR3 protein: CASRSGGAPYNEQFF
CDR3 DNA: TGTGCCAGCAGGTCGGGAGGGGCTCCCTACAATGAGCAGTTCTTC

J gene: TRBJ2-4
V gene: TRBV19
clone size: NA
CDR3 length: 13
D gene: NA
CDR3 protein: CASSTLDLDIQYF
CDR3 DNA: TGTGCCAGTAGTACCCTAGACCTAGACATTCAGTACTTC

J gene: TRBJ2-7
V gene: TRBV28
clone size: NA
CDR3 length: 13
D gene: NA
CDR3 protein: CASSHGHLYEQYF
CDR3 DNA: TGTGCCAGCAGCCACGGACACCTCTACGAGCAGTACTTC

J gene: TRBJ1-4
V gene: TRBV5-8
clone size: NA
CDR3 length: 15
D gene: TRBD1
CDR3 protein: CASSSIRQGSEKLFF
CDR3 DNA: TGTGCCAGCAGCTCCATAAGACAGGGAAGTGAAAAACTGTTTTTT

J gene: TRBJ2-3
V gene: TRBV7-2
clone size: once
CDR3 length: 15
D gene: TRBD1
CDR3 protein: CASSPDRPSTDTQYF
CDR3 DNA: TGTGCCAGCAGCCCGGACAGGCCTAGCACAGATACGCAGTATTTT

J gene: TRBJ2-5
V gene: TRBV4-1
clone size: few
CDR3 length: 16
D gene: NA
CDR3 protein: CASSQTRSKGGETQYF
CDR3 DNA: TGCGCCAGCAGCCAAACCCGTTCTAAGGGAGGAGAGACCCAGTACTTC

J gene: TRBJ1-1
V gene: TRBV18
clone size: few
CDR3 length: 14
D gene: NA
CDR3 protein: CASSRVPMNTEAFF
CDR3 DNA: TGTGCCAGTTCCAGGGTTCCTATGAACACTGAAGCTTTCTTT

J gene: TRBJ2-1
V gene: TRBV4-1
clone size: NA
CDR3 length: 16
D gene: TRBD2
CDR3 protein: CASSQEGTSGGLLQFF
CDR3 DNA: TGCGCCAGCAGCCAAGAAGGGACTAGCGGGGGGTTACTGCAGTTCTTC

J gene: TRBJ2-3
V gene: TRBV18
clone size: NA
CDR3 length: 18
D gene: NA
CDR3 protein: CASSPYRDIIAIPDTQYF
CDR3 DNA: TGTGCCAGCTCACCTTACCGGGACATAATTGCGATACCAGATACGCAGTATTTT

J gene: TRBJ2-7
V gene: TRBV7-9
clone size: NA
CDR3 length: 16
D gene: TRBD2
CDR3 protein: CASSPPRGDPSYEQYF
CDR3 DNA: TGTGCCAGCAGCCCGCCGCGGGGGGACCCTTCCTACGAGCAGTACTTC

J gene: TRBJ1-2
V gene: TRBV30
clone size: NA
CDR3 length: 13
D gene: NA
CDR3 protein: CAYVSGTGYGYTF
CDR3 DNA: TGTGCCTACGTGAGTGGCACGGGGTATGGCTACACCTTC

J gene: TRBJ2-3
V gene: TRBV4-1
clone size: NA
CDR3 length: 16
D gene: TRBD2
CDR3 protein: CASSLGLAGNTDTQYF
CDR3 DNA: TGCGCCAGCAGCCTCGGACTAGCGGGGAACACAGATACGCAGTATTTT

J gene: TRBJ2-1
V gene: TRBV5-4
clone size: NA
CDR3 length: 16
D gene: NA
CDR3 protein: CASSFSQVTSLDEQFF
CDR3 DNA: TGTGCCAGCAGCTTCTCACAGGTGACTTCCCTAGATGAGCAGTTCTTC

J gene: TRBJ2-1
V gene: TRBV2
clone size: NA
CDR3 length: 14
D gene: NA
CDR3 protein: CASSILTRDGEQFF
CDR3 DNA: TGTGCCAGCAGCATCCTCACTAGGGATGGTGAGCAGTTCTTC

J gene: TRBJ1-6
V gene: TRBV28
clone size: NA
CDR3 length: 15
D gene: NA
CDR3 protein: CASSLLDSYNSPLHF
CDR3 DNA: TGTGCCAGCAGTTTATTGGACAGCTATAATTCACCCCTCCACTTT

J gene: TRBJ1-4
V gene: TRBV2
clone size: NA
CDR3 length: 14
D gene: NA
CDR3 protein: CASFPPPGAGKLFF
CDR3 DNA: TGTGCCAGCTTCCCACCCCCAGGGGCCGGAAAACTGTTTTTT